This TCR beta chain derives from a study of shared clonotypes between healthy human individuals (dated by TCRdb to between 2020 and 2021). In terms of the full investigation: Two women and three men aged 18 to 49 years were included in the cohort. For each donor, three plates each were used for CD4 naive and CD4 memory, two plates were used for CD8 naive, and one plate was used for CD8 memory. To estimate repertoire size and how much clonotypes are shared between individuals, the study performed deep sequencing of blood TCR repertoires from about five healthy adults. To increase sequencing depth and limit assay-specific biases, TCR repertoire library preparation and sequencing were carried out by different laboratories using diverse techniques. Between about 0.85 and 9.5 billion PBMCs per donor were obtained by leukapheresis.

Findings and caveats that apply to the study as a whole: Naive subsets generally had larger estimated clonotype richness than memory subsets. Only blood was sampled, and tissue TCR repertoires likely differ from those in blood. Clonotypes shared by all four sorted-subset donors showed higher generation probabilities than non-shared clonotypes. Even with the large sequencing depth, rarefaction of the sorted-subset datasets indicated that sequencing was incomplete. Because the study included a small number of donors, the genetic and exposure-history diversity represented was limited. Sharing across a handful of donors was observed for about 4.8% of naive CD4, 3% to 4% of naive CD8, around 2.5% of memory CD4, and around 0.42% of memory CD8 clonotypes. Pairwise subsampling led to the expectation that sequencing depth would affect the degree of clonotype sharing among donors.

Using the deep immunoSEQ assay, TCR CDR3 regions were amplified from genomic DNA by multiplex PCR. For each cell subset, the extracted genomic DNA was distributed evenly across all wells of several immunoSEQ 96-well plates, and each plate served as one replicate. For sorted subsets, about 200 ng genomic DNA, equal to approximately 30,000 T cell genomes, was loaded into each replicate PCR. The purified libraries were quantified using a Qubit 3.0 fluorometer, sized with a Bioanalyzer 2100, and then quantified again using the KAPA Library Quantification kit. A separate single-read 150-cycle Illumina NextSeq 550 flow cell was used to sequence each immunoSEQ 96-well plate. Per the authors' processing: Because the immunoSEQ output included only junctional sequences and no quality scores, the filtering could not be the same as the filtering used for full-length reads. Sequences were annotated with PyIR, a Python wrapper for IgBLAST v1.9, and V/J genes and CDR3 were assigned using IMGT germline references. Reads were removed for weak V/J assignments (E-value above 1e-6), missing CDR3, stop codons, out-of-frame junctions, or ambiguous translated residues. V3J clonotypes were defined as sequences sharing an identical inferred V gene, J gene, and CDR3 amino acid sequence. Percentage overlap between repertoires was computed as shared unique clonotypes divided by the size of the smaller repertoire. Richness of each repertoire was evaluated using RTK rarefaction, the Chao1 estimator, and Recon v2.1 estimates of unobserved clonotypes. For all TCRbeta clonotypes obtained by the gDNA method from four donors, generation probabilities were computed with OLGA. As stored in TCRdb, this immuneACCESS dataset retains in-frame rearrangements with V and J assigned. A fraction of the clones does not appear; measured against another copy, unresolved V genes explain less than half of the discrepancy, and the remainder lacks a known reason. The V and J calls and the clone size are those of that table, but D and trimming were determined from the DNA. The sample records roughly 2 million clones, around 95% of which are singletons. Together, the top ten hold around 0.13% of the sample.

Donors were healthy HIV-negative adults with no recently reported acute infections or vaccinations. Only Caucasian adults living in Nashville, Tennessee, USA were represented among the donors. CD4+ T cells were enriched by magnetic negative selection, after which naive cells were positively selected on CD45RA and the negative fraction was taken as the memory subset. Blood was obtained by leukapheresis, after which PBMCs were separated by Ficoll-Histopaque density gradient centrifugation and cryopreserved in liquid nitrogen vapor phase. Purity and quantity of every magnetically sorted T cell population were checked by analytical flow cytometry. Genomic DNA was isolated from each sorted fraction and quantified by UV absorbance on a Nanodrop 2000c. A note on this clone: Its antigen is unknown. No qualities accompany the bases; no much larger clone lies one base away. The sample contains more than one DNA sequence encoding this CDR3.

CDR1 and CDR2 are read off the germline V gene as MNHEY and SVGAGI. The CDR3 runs 15 amino acids, cysteine and phenylalanine included. The sequence is cut down to CDR3 DNA, 45 bases in frame from base 1. Here V drops 0 bases and J drops 4 bases, and the junction holds 3 bases not matched to any gene. The chain is made from TRBV6-5 and TRBJ2-1; a stretch of 7 junction bases matches TRBD1. The specimen was naive CD4+ T cells sorted from blood. Read against the paper, the sample's cell subset or site label means: CD45RA+ positively selected. The sequence came from a man aged 18 to 35 in good health. CDR3 protein: CASSYSGGGYNEQFF. The DNA sequence is TGTGCCAGCAGTTACTCAGGGGGCGGTTACAATGAGCAGTTCTTC.